Presented here are 22 T cell receptor beta chains from one specimen sequenced in a study of cytomegalovirus exposure and HLA in healthy donors. Produced via immunoSEQ multiplex PCR; TCRdb's table is partial and in-frame only. The table records about 160,000 clones, 86% of them present only once. The sequenced sample consisted of PBMCs. The receptors stem from a young woman in good health and CMV-seronegative.

The CDR3 spells CASSLRGQGKVDEKLFF. The CDR3 coding sequence is TGCGCCAGCAGCTTGAGGGGCCAGGGGAAGGTCGATGAAAAACTGTTTTTT. The V and J genes are TRBV5-1 and TRBJ1-4; D is possibly TRBD1 (6 bases). V was trimmed by 1 base and J by 6 bases, leaving 19 bases between them. Germline CDR1 is SGHRS and CDR2 is YFSETQ. This CDR3 is built from 17 residues.

The rearrangement links TRBV5-1 to TRBJ1-1, with a tentative D call TRBD1 (5 bases). Germline loops: CDR1 SGHRS, CDR2 YFSETQ. V lost 4 bases and J 6 bases, leaving 16 bases between the germline ends. The CDR3 totals 14 residues. CDR3 nucleotide sequence: TGCGCCAGCAGCCTTAGGGGAAACGGCGCTGAAGCTTTCTTT. Translating it yields CASSLRGNGAEAFF.

The chain's CDR3 is CASSQGARSETQYF. The CDR3 coding sequence is TGTGCCAGCAGCCAAGGGGCAAGATCGGAGACCCAGTACTTC. The genes are TRBV14 and TRBJ2-5; D gene unclear. In germline, CDR1 is SGHDN, CDR2 FVKESK. This CDR3 region has 14 residues. V lost 1 base and J 5 bases, leaving 11 bases between the germline ends.

The CDR3 sequence: CASSLASQVNTGELFF. CDR3 nucleotides: TGTGCCAGCAGCTTAGCCAGTCAAGTTAACACCGGGGAGCTGTTTTTT. V is TRBV7-2 and J is TRBJ2-2; D gene ambiguous. Trimming took 0 bases from V and 2 from J, leaving 10 bases between them. Germline V gene data show CDR1 as SGHTA and CDR2 as FQGNSA. The CDR3 contains 16 residues. Full variable domain (rest looked up from reference TRBV7-2 and TRBJ2-2): GAGVSQSPSNKVTEKGKDVELRCDPISGHTALYWYRQSLGQGLEFLIYFQGNSAPDKSGLPSDRFSAERTGGSVSTLTIQRTQQEDSAVYLCASSLASQVNTGELFFGEGSRLTVL.

The V gene is TRBV18, the J gene TRBJ1-1, with D tentatively TRBD1 (5 bases). Germline V gene lookup returns CDR1 KGHSH and CDR2 LQKENI. V lost 0 bases and J 1 base, leaving 12 bases between the germline ends. CDR3 size: 16 residues. CDR3 amino acids: CASSPPSGGGNTEAFF. CDR3 in DNA: TGTGCCAGCTCACCACCGTCGGGGGGTGGGAACACTGAAGCTTTCTTT.

The genes are TRBV10-3 and TRBJ2-7; 7 nucleotides agree with TRBD2. The germline V gene encodes CDR1 ENHRY and CDR2 SYGVKD. The CDR3 extends over 15 amino acids. With V trimmed by 10 bases and J by 5 bases, 17 bases remained unmatched. For the CDR3, the DNA is TGTGCCACACAGCCAACCGGGGGGAGGATCGACGAGCAGTACTTC. It encodes CATQPTGGRIDEQYF.

This chain joins TRBV7-2 and TRBJ2-6; 7 bases match TRBD1. The germline gives CDR1 SGHTA, CDR2 FQGNSA. The junction had 7 bases not matched to a gene; V was cut back by 2 bases and J by 0 bases. This CDR3 region has 18 residues. Here the CDR3 reads CASSLRQGVSSGANVLTF. In nucleotides, the CDR3 is TGTGCCAGCAGCTTACGACAGGGCGTGAGCTCTGGGGCCAACGTCCTGACTTTC.

The CDR3 DNA reads as TGTGCCAGCAGTTCCCCCGGGGGGAAGAGGTACGAGCAGTACTTC. Protein: CASSSPGGKRYEQYF. The chain recombines TRBV6-5 with TRBJ2-7; 7 positions agree with TRBD2. The CDR3 runs 15 residues. Germline values: CDR1 MNHEY, CDR2 SVGAGI. The V and J ends lost 4 bases and 4 bases, in that order; junction bases with no gene match: 10.

The gene calls are TRBV2 and TRBJ2-7; 7 bases match TRBD2. The CDR3 extends over 16 amino acids. Per the germline V gene, CDR1 is SNHLY and CDR2 is FYNNEI. J was trimmed by 0 bases and V by 4 bases; bases with no gene match: 9. CDR3 coding DNA: TGTGCCAGCAGTGCTCACTTACGGGGGGACTCCTACGAGCAGTACTTC. It codes for CASSAHLRGDSYEQYF. The entire variable domain, with the rest obtained from reference TRBV2 and TRBJ2-7, is as follows: EPEVTQTPSHQVTQMGQEVILRCVPISNHLYFYWYRQILGQKVEFLVSFYNNEISEKSEIFDDQFSVERPDGSNFTLKIRSTKLEDSAMYFCASSAHLRGDSYEQYFGPGTRLTVT.

This chain links TRBV7-2 with TRBJ2-5, with D tentatively TRBD2 (5 bases). V lost 4 bases and J 1 base, leaving 16 bases between the germline ends. CDR3 size: 16 residues. From germline, CDR1 is SGHTA and CDR2 FQGNSA. CDR3 in amino acids: CASSYGAETAQETQYF. CDR3 DNA sequence: TGTGCCAGCAGCTATGGAGCGGAGACTGCCCAAGAGACCCAGTACTTC.

The chain joins TRBV7-9 to TRBJ2-7, with D tentatively TRBD2 (5 bases). The CDR3 extends over 16 amino acids. CDR1 is SEHNR, CDR2 FQNEAQ, per germline (reference sequence). Trimming pared 4 bases from V and 0 bases from J, leaving 16 bases between. The DNA of the CDR3 is TGTGCCAGCAGCTCCCTGGTTAGCGAAAGCTCCTACGAGCAGTACTTC. Translating it yields CASSSLVSESSYEQYF.

CDR3 amino acids: CASSITGANVLTF. DNA for the CDR3: TGTGCCAGTAGTATTACTGGGGCCAACGTCCTGACTTTC. This chain joins TRBV19 and TRBJ2-6, with D uncertain. This CDR3 comprises 13 residues. V shed 3 bases and J shed 2 bases, with 2 bases lying between them. Germline V CDR1 and CDR2: LNHDA, SQIVND (reference sequence).

The rearrangement joins TRBV2 to TRBJ2-3; 7 bases line up with TRBD1. The CDR3 consists of 14 residues. V lost 8 bases to trimming and J lost 3 bases; unmatched junction nucleotides: 8. CDR1 and CDR2 from the germline V gene are SNHLY and FYNNEI. Here the CDR3 DNA reads TGTGCCAGCTTCCGGGGACAGCCGACAGATACGCAGTATTTT. This translates into CASFRGQPTDTQYF.

The V gene is TRBV7-3, the J gene TRBJ2-7; the D gene is possibly TRBD2 (6 bases). V was cut by 5 bases and J by 1 base, with 15 bases left in between. Germline assignment: CDR1 SGHTA and CDR2 FQGTGA. The CDR3 extends over 15 amino acids. This CDR3 is CASSAGGVRSYEQYF. The DNA for the CDR3 is TGTGCCAGCAGCGCCGGCGGGGTCAGGTCCTACGAGCAGTACTTC.

The count of this clone is one. The chain links TRBV4-3 to TRBJ2-1; possibly TRBD2 for D (6 bases). V shed 0 bases and J shed 2 bases, with 14 bases lying between them. This CDR3 has 17 amino acids. The V gene's germline CDR1 is LGHNA and CDR2 YSLEER. The DNA for the CDR3 is TGCGCCAGCAGCCAAGATTTGGGGGGAGTTACCTACAATGAGCAGTTCTTC. As protein: CASSQDLGGVTYNEQFF.

The CDR3 spells CASSSLQGENTEAFF. The CDR3 bases are TGTGCCAGCAGCTCGCTACAGGGGGAGAACACTGAAGCTTTCTTT. The chain recombines TRBV5-6 with TRBJ1-1; 8 nucleotides line up with TRBD1. The CDR3 is 15 amino acids. V was pared by 3 bases and J by 1 base, with 5 bases of the junction left unmatched. Germline loops: CDR1 SGHDT, CDR2 YYEEEE.

This chain links TRBV10-2 with TRBJ2-7, with D perhaps matching TRBD2 (6 bases). Germline V gene data show CDR1 as WSHSY and CDR2 as SAAADI. With 2 bases removed from V and 1 base from J, the gap between germline ends came to 9 bases. The CDR3 contains 14 residues. The CDR3, as DNA: TGCGCCAGCAGTGAGCGGCGGGGTTCCTACGAGCAGTACTTC. Protein product: CASSERRGSYEQYF.

The chain employs TRBV14 and TRBJ1-2; possible D gene TRBD1, 6 bases. The CDR3 loop spans 16 amino acids. Germline CDR1 SGHDN, CDR2 FVKESK. V lost 3 bases, J lost 2 bases, and 16 bases lay in between. As DNA, the CDR3 is TGTGCCAGCAGCCAGAGTGGTAAAGGACAGAACTATGGCTACACCTTC. The encoded protein is CASSQSGKGQNYGYTF.

The chain carries TRBV4-2 and TRBJ1-2; 7 bases align to TRBD1. Losses at the gene ends were 3 bases for V and 2 bases for J; bases not matched to a gene: 9. CDR1 is LGHNA, CDR2 YNFKEQ, per germline. The CDR3 covers 16 residues. In DNA, the CDR3 is TGTGCCAGCAGCCAGCCTTACAGGGGAGTAAACTATGGCTACACCTTC. This encodes CASSQPYRGVNYGYTF.

V usage is TRBV4-3 and J usage is TRBJ1-5; D gene ambiguous. Per the germline V gene, CDR1 is LGHNA and CDR2 is YSLEER. This CDR3 has 13 residues. V was trimmed by 0 bases and J by 7 bases, leaving 7 bases between them. Here the CDR3 reads CASSQDTRQPQHF. The CDR3 DNA reads as TGCGCCAGCAGCCAAGATACCCGGCAGCCCCAGCATTTT.

The chain couples TRBV6-1 to TRBJ1-5, with 9 bases aligning to TRBD1. There are 16 residues in the CDR3. Losses at the gene ends were 4 bases for V and 0 bases for J; bases not matched to a gene: 4. Germline assignment: CDR1 MNHNS and CDR2 SASEGT. The CDR3 DNA follows: TGTGCCAGCAGTGGACAGGGGGTTCTTAGCAATCAGCCCCAGCATTTT. It yields the protein CASSGQGVLSNQPQHF.

V and J are TRBV19 and TRBJ2-2, with D possibly matching TRBD1 (6 bases). The V end lost 4 bases, the J end lost 4 bases, and 10 bases lay between the germline ends. Germline V gives CDR1 LNHDA, CDR2 SQIVND (reference sequence). There are 14 residues in the CDR3. The chain's CDR3 is CASSTQGFTGELFF. In nucleotides, the CDR3 is TGTGCCAGTAGTACTCAGGGGTTCACCGGGGAGCTGTTTTTT.